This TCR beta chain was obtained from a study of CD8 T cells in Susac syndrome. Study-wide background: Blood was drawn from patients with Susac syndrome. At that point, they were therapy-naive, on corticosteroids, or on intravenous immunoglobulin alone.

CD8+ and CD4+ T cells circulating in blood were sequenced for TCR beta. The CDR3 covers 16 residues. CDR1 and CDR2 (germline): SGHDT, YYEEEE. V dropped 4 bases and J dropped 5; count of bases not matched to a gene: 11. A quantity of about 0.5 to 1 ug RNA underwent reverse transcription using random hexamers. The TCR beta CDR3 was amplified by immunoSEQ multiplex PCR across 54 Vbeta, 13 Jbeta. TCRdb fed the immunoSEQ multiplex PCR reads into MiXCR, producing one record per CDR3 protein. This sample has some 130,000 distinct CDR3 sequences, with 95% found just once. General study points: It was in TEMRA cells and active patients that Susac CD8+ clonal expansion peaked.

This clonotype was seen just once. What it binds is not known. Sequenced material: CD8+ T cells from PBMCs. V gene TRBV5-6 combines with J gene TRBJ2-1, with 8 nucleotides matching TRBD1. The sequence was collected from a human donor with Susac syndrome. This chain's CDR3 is CASSPEDREEDNEQFF. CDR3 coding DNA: TGTGCCAGCAGCCCGGAGGACAGGGAAGAGGACAATGAGCAGTTCTTC.